The 27 T cell receptor beta chains below all came from one sample that was sequenced in a study of cytomegalovirus exposure and HLA in healthy donors. The primer mix had 60 Vbeta and 13 Jbeta primers. Data came from immunoSEQ multiplex PCR; TCRdb stores just in-frame clones and leaves some out. The sample consists of 130,000 or so clones, approximately 91% of them appearing once. Source material: PBMCs. These receptors were obtained from a woman aged 40 to 50 in good health and CMV-seronegative.

The chain has TRBV5-4 and TRBJ1-1; D may be TRBD1 (5 bases). This CDR3 comprises 16 residues. The V end lost 0 bases, the J end lost 0 bases, and 12 bases lay between the germline ends. CDR1 is SGHNT, CDR2 YYREEE, per germline (reference sequence). In DNA, the CDR3 is TGTGCCAGCAGCTTGGGTCGTGGGGCCGTGAACACTGAAGCTTTCTTT. Translated: CASSLGRGAVNTEAFF.

J is TRBJ2-3 and V is TRBV7-9; no clear D. Trimming left V 0 bases short and J 2 bases short, with 6 bases between. Germline values: CDR1 SEHNR, CDR2 FQNEAQ (reference sequence). There are 14 residues in the CDR3. The CDR3 DNA follows: TGTGCCAGCAGCTTAGCCTCTTACACAGATACGCAGTATTTT. It codes for CASSLASYTDTQYF.

This chain uses TRBV6-1 with TRBJ1-2; TRBD1 is a possible D gene (6 bases). The CDR3 covers 15 residues. The germline CDR1 and CDR2 sequences are MNHNS and SASEGT. Trimming took 6 bases from V and 4 from J, leaving 18 bases between them. CDR3 in amino acids: CASRDSHLSFYGYTF. The CDR3 coding sequence is TGTGCCAGCAGGGACAGCCACCTCTCCTTCTATGGCTACACCTTC.

The V call is TRBV28, the J call TRBJ1-5; maybe TRBD1 (5 bases). Germline V gene lookup returns CDR1 MDHEN and CDR2 SYDVKM. Deletions cut 7 bases from V and 7 bases from J, with 20 bases between. This CDR3 is built from 15 residues. The CDR3 nucleotides are TGTGCCAGCACCGCCACCAAGGGGAGCGGGCAGCCCCAGCATTTT. It codes for CASTATKGSGQPQHF.

DNA for the CDR3: TGTGCCAGCAGATTCAGGACGGGAGAGGGGCCCCAAGAGACCCAGTACTTC. Its translation is CASRFRTGEGPQETQYF. V and J are TRBV5-4 and TRBJ2-5, with a tentative D call TRBD2 (6 bases). This CDR3 contains 17 residues. Per the germline V gene, CDR1 is SGHNT and CDR2 is YYREEE (reference sequence). The V end lost 5 bases, the J end lost 1 base, and 21 bases lay between the germline ends.

The DNA of the CDR3 is TGTGCCAGCTCACCACGAGCGCCCACAGATACGCAGTATTTT. Protein product: CASSPRAPTDTQYF. The chain is built from TRBV18 and TRBJ2-3; unclear D gene. The CDR3 totals 14 residues. V lost 1 base and J 2 bases, leaving 7 bases between the germline ends. Germline V gives CDR1 KGHSH, CDR2 LQKENI.

This clone has just one count. This chain connects TRBV18 to TRBJ2-7; D may be TRBD2 (6 bases). Germline V CDR1 and CDR2: KGHSH, LQKENI. V lost 3 bases to trimming and J lost 3 bases, with 12 bases between them. The CDR3 extends over 14 amino acids. CDR3 DNA: TGTGCCAGCTCACCGACGACTAGGAACTACGAGCAGTACTTC. Translation: CASSPTTRNYEQYF. Full variable domain (rest looked up from reference TRBV18 and TRBJ2-7): NAGVMQNPRHLVRRRGQEARLRCSPMKGHSHVYWYRQLPEEGLKFMVYLQKENIIDESGMPKERFSAEFPKEGPSILRIQQVVRGDSAAYFCASSPTTRNYEQYFGPGTRLTVT.

This chain links TRBV4-3 with TRBJ2-2; 12 bases fit TRBD2. The CDR3 runs 18 residues. The trim removed 4 bases at V and 6 bases at J, leaving 12 bases unmatched. Germline assignment: CDR1 LGHNA and CDR2 YSLEER. The CDR3 DNA sequence: TGCGCCAGCAGCCGACACCTCAGGACTAGCGGGACGGCCGGGGAGCTGTTTTTT. It codes for CASSRHLRTSGTAGELFF.

The CDR3 spells CASSSLAGPSYNEQFF. CDR3 nucleotide sequence: TGTGCCAGCAGCTCCTTAGCGGGCCCCTCCTACAATGAGCAGTTCTTC. The chain recombines TRBV7-6 with TRBJ2-1, with 7 bases fitting TRBD2. Germline-derived CDR1 and CDR2 are SGHVS and FNYEAQ. With V trimmed by 4 bases and J by 0 bases, 6 bases remained unmatched. This CDR3 contains 16 residues.

The CDR3 loop is CASATTTGVWEPQHF. CDR3 in DNA: TGTGCCAGCGCAACCACGACAGGGGTTTGGGAGCCCCAGCATTTT. The chain links TRBV6-5 to TRBJ1-5, with 8 bases matching TRBD1. The junction had 14 bases not matched to a gene; V was cut back by 8 bases and J by 8 bases. The germline CDR1 and CDR2 sequences are MNHEY and SVGAGI. The CDR3 totals 15 residues.

This chain connects TRBV27 to TRBJ2-1; perhaps TRBD1 as D (5 bases). The CDR3 extends over 16 amino acids. Germline V CDR1 and CDR2: MNHEY, SMNVEV (reference sequence). V lost 7 bases and J lost 3, with 19 bases in between. The CDR3: CASKPLDSLNYNEQFF. CDR3 sequence (DNA): TGTGCCAGCAAGCCCCTTGACAGCCTGAACTACAATGAGCAGTTCTTC.

The DNA for the CDR3 is TGTGCCAGCAGTCCCCGCTCCTCTGCGAGATTCCCCTACGAGCAGTACTTC. It specifies CASSPRSSARFPYEQYF. The V and J genes are TRBV28 and TRBJ2-7; D is uncertain. V was shortened by 5 bases and J by 2 bases, with 22 bases between the two germline ends. CDR1 is MDHEN and CDR2 is SYDVKM in the germline V gene. The CDR3 spans 17 residues.

The rearrangement uses TRBV28 and TRBJ2-7; possible D gene TRBD2, 6 bases. The CDR3 totals 13 residues. CDR1 is MDHEN and CDR2 is SYDVKM in the germline V gene. Deletions cut 2 bases from V and 4 bases from J, with 9 bases between. The CDR3 reads CASSLGGLYEQYF. CDR3 nucleotides: TGTGCCAGCAGTTTAGGCGGACTATACGAGCAGTACTTC.

DNA of the CDR3: TGTGCCAGCAGACTTTATCAGGCAGATACGCAGTATTTT. It codes for CASRLYQADTQYF. The chain carries TRBV6-5 and TRBJ2-3; D remains ambiguous. Trimming shortened V by 6 bases and J by 4 bases, and 11 bases separated the two germline ends. Germline V lookup: CDR1 MNHEY, CDR2 SVGAGI. The CDR3 runs 13 residues.

This clone was detected a few times. The chain combines TRBV10-3 with TRBJ1-2; TRBD1 matches at 9 bases. Germline assignment: CDR1 ENHRY and CDR2 SYGVKD. This CDR3 is 15 amino acids long. Trimming at V came to 6 bases and at J to 7 bases, leaving 12 bases not matched to a gene. DNA for the CDR3: TGTGCCATCAGGTCCGACAGGGGGGCGGGATCTGGCTACACCTTC. Its protein product is CAIRSDRGAGSGYTF.

This clone was detected a few times. This CDR3 reads CASSQDPQGTYGYTF. The CDR3, as DNA: TGCGCCAGCAGCCAAGATCCCCAGGGAACTTATGGCTACACCTTC. The chain couples TRBV4-1 to TRBJ1-2, with a tentative D call TRBD1 (5 bases). Germline CDR1 MGHRA, CDR2 YSYEKL. This CDR3 has 15 residues. V lost 0 bases and J lost 5, with 13 bases in between.

CDR3 residues: CASSPRRGNTGELFF. As DNA, the CDR3 is TGTGCCAGCAGCCCGAGGCGGGGGAACACCGGGGAGCTGTTTTTT. The chain carries TRBV7-2 and TRBJ2-2; possibly TRBD2 for D (6 bases). This CDR3 contains 15 residues. Germline CDR1 reads SGHTA; CDR2 reads FQGNSA. Trimming removed 5 bases at V and 1 base at J, with 11 bases between.

V and J are TRBV7-3 and TRBJ1-1, with 10 positions matching TRBD1. Trimming took 6 bases from V and 4 from J; bases not matched to a gene: 2. There are 13 residues in the CDR3. Germline values: CDR1 SGHTA, CDR2 FQGTGA. The CDR3 here is CASRGQGGTEAFF. The CDR3 bases are TGTGCCAGCAGAGGACAGGGGGGCACTGAAGCTTTCTTT.

This chain joins TRBV5-5 and TRBJ2-2, with TRBD2 identical over 7 bases. This CDR3 has 18 amino acids. The V gene's germline CDR1 is SGHKS and CDR2 YYEKEE (reference sequence). J lost 4 bases, V lost 1 base, and 13 bases had no gene match. As DNA, the CDR3 is TGTGCCAGCAGCTTGCCCGGGGTATTAGCGGGCTCCACCGGGGAGCTGTTTTTT. This sequence encodes CASSLPGVLAGSTGELFF.

The gene calls are TRBV19 and TRBJ1-2; maybe TRBD1 (6 bases). From germline, CDR1 is LNHDA and CDR2 SQIVND (reference sequence). Trimming shortened V by 3 bases and J by 0 bases, and 11 bases separated the two germline ends. The CDR3 runs 15 residues. As DNA, the CDR3 is TGTGCCAGTAGTATTACAGCAGGGGCTAACTATGGCTACACCTTC. It codes for CASSITAGANYGYTF.

In this sample, this clone turned up once. CDR3 DNA sequence: TGTGCCAGCAGGGGGGGACAGTCCTCACCCTACGGCTACACCTTC. It encodes CASRGGQSSPYGYTF. The chain employs TRBV5-4 and TRBJ1-2, with 7 bases identical to TRBD1. This CDR3 comprises 15 residues. Germline V gene lookup returns CDR1 SGHNT and CDR2 YYREEE (reference sequence). Trimming cost V 5 bases and J 8 bases; bases outside gene matches: 15.

The chain is built from TRBV28 and TRBJ1-2, with no clear D. V was clipped by 5 bases and J by 0 bases, with 4 bases between them. The CDR3 runs 12 residues. The germline V gene encodes CDR1 MDHEN and CDR2 SYDVKM. The CDR3 DNA follows: TGTGCCAGCAGTACATCTAACTATGGCTACACCTTC. This gives the protein CASSTSNYGYTF.

The J gene is TRBJ2-1, the V gene TRBV19, with 9 bases lining up with TRBD2. J gave up 4 bases and V 6 bases, and 10 bases lay outside the gene matches. The CDR3 is 16 residues long. CDR1 and CDR2 (germline): LNHDA, SQIVND (reference sequence). The CDR3 is CASSQAGGITYNEQFF. The CDR3 DNA reads as TGTGCCAGTAGCCAAGCGGGAGGAATTACTTACAATGAGCAGTTCTTC.

The J gene is TRBJ2-1, the V gene TRBV11-2, with 8 bases identical to TRBD2. From germline, CDR1 is SGHAT and CDR2 FQNNGV. CDR3 length: 16 amino acids. J was trimmed by 4 bases and V by 1 base; bases with no gene match: 6. The CDR3 spells CASSLVLGTRYNEQFF. In DNA, the CDR3 is TGTGCCAGCAGCTTAGTATTAGGGACTAGGTACAATGAGCAGTTCTTC.

The chain uses TRBV28 and TRBJ1-5; 7 bases fit TRBD1. Trimming at V came to 3 bases and at J to 8 bases, leaving 7 bases not matched to a gene. From germline, CDR1 is MDHEN and CDR2 SYDVKM. The CDR3 consists of 14 residues. In DNA, the CDR3 is TGTGCCAGCAGTTTCCAGGGGGGTGGGGAGCCCCAGCATTTT. Residues: CASSFQGGGEPQHF.

The chain employs TRBV5-1 and TRBJ2-7; TRBD1 is a possible D gene (5 bases). CDR3 length: 16 residues. The germline V gene has CDR1 SGHRS and CDR2 YFSETQ. V was trimmed by 0 bases and J by 3 bases, leaving 16 bases between them. CDR3: CASSLAVQVGHYEQYF. DNA of the CDR3: TGCGCCAGCAGCTTGGCCGTGCAGGTGGGGCACTACGAGCAGTACTTC.

The chain employs TRBV7-6 and TRBJ2-2; no reliable D call. Deletions cut 7 bases from V and 4 bases from J, with 22 bases between. CDR3 length: 17 amino acids. From germline, CDR1 is SGHVS and CDR2 FNYEAQ. The CDR3 loop reads CASTHPQVMRPTGELFF. CDR3 nucleotide sequence: TGTGCCAGCACCCACCCCCAGGTGATGCGACCCACCGGGGAGCTGTTTTTT.